Following are 20 T cell receptor beta chains from one sample sequenced in a study of CD8 T cells in Susac syndrome. Random hexamers were used to reverse transcribe an amount of roughly 0.45 to 1 ug RNA. TCRdb used MiXCR to reprocess the immunoSEQ multiplex PCR reads, holding one entry per CDR3 protein. Here the sample spans 180,000 or so distinct CDR3 sequences, 90% to 95% being singletons. The sample consisted of CD4+ T cells from PBMCs. Receptors originate from a human donor in good health.

The V call is TRBV7-2, the J call TRBJ2-3; TRBD2 might be the D (5 bases). Germline assignment: CDR1 SGHTA and CDR2 FQGNSA. Between the trimmed V and J ends, which lost 5 bases and 0 bases, there was a span of 9 bases. There are 14 residues in the CDR3. The CDR3, as DNA: TGTGCCAGCAGCCCCCAGCGGAGCACAGATACGCAGTATTTT. Protein sequence: CASSPQRSTDTQYF.

The chain links TRBV3-1 to TRBJ2-7, with D possibly being TRBD2 (7 bases). Looked up from germline, CDR1 is LGHDT and CDR2 is YNNKEL (reference sequence). The CDR3 loop spans 14 amino acids. Trimming cost V 4 bases and J 5 bases, with 15 bases left between them. DNA for the CDR3: TGTGCCAGCAGCCGGGAGGGGGGCAGGAACGAGCAGTACTTC. Its translation: CASSREGGRNEQYF.

The chain is built from TRBV29-1 and TRBJ2-5, with TRBD2 identical over 9 bases. Germline V gives CDR1 SQVTM, CDR2 ANQGSEA. Losses at the gene ends were 4 bases for V and 2 bases for J; bases not matched to a gene: 8. This CDR3 is built from 15 residues. This CDR3 is CSVVLAGGGQETQYF. The CDR3 region has the DNA TGCAGCGTTGTACTAGCGGGTGGTGGGCAAGAGACCCAGTACTTC.

The chain carries TRBV9 and TRBJ2-3, with 13 bases fitting TRBD2. There are 17 residues in the CDR3. Per germline, CDR1 SGDLS and CDR2 YYNGEE. Trimming took 3 bases from V and 2 from J; bases not matched to a gene: 6. CDR3 amino acids: CASSARLAGGATDTQYF. CDR3 coding DNA: TGTGCCAGCAGCGCCAGACTAGCGGGGGGAGCCACAGATACGCAGTATTTT.

This clonotype was seen only once. The chain joins TRBV25-1 to TRBJ2-7; D unclear. The CDR3 loop spans 14 amino acids. Between the trimmed V and J ends, which lost 3 bases and 2 bases, there was a span of 11 bases. CDR1 MGHDK and CDR2 SYGVNS come from the germline V gene. CDR3 in DNA: TGTGCCAGCAGTGATAGGGTTTGGACCTACGAGCAGTACTTC. Translated: CASSDRVWTYEQYF.

The chain carries TRBV29-1 and TRBJ2-1, with D tentatively TRBD1 (6 bases). From germline, CDR1 is SQVTM and CDR2 ANQGSEA. The germline V and J ends were trimmed by 6 bases and 5 bases, with 14 bases remaining between them. The CDR3 runs to 13 residues. The CDR3 spells CSVSTGTDNEQFF. In DNA, the CDR3 is TGCAGCGTCTCCACAGGGACCGACAATGAGCAGTTCTTC.

The chain couples TRBV28 to TRBJ1-2; no definite D call. Germline CDR1 is MDHEN and CDR2 is SYDVKM. The V end was cut by 6 bases, the J end by 7 bases, with 9 bases between. The CDR3 runs to 11 residues. CDR3: CASRTNGGYTF. For the CDR3, the DNA is TGTGCCAGCAGGACTAACGGTGGCTACACCTTC.

The chain links TRBV6-2 or TRBV6-3 to TRBJ2-2; D gene uncertain. CDR1 and CDR2 (germline): MNHEY, SVGEGT. This CDR3 is 11 amino acids long. V was shortened by 0 bases and J by 13 bases, with 6 bases between the two germline ends. DNA for the CDR3: TGTGCCAGCAGTTACTCGAGCAGGCTGTTTTTT. It specifies CASSYSSRLFF.

This sequence joins TRBV20-1 and TRBJ2-3; D remains unclear. The CDR3 runs to 15 residues. Germline loops: CDR1 DFQATT, CDR2 SNEGSKA (reference sequence). Trimming removed 3 bases from V and 2 bases from J, with 15 bases in between. The CDR3 bases are TGCAGTGCTAGTGCGACCGGGCAACTCACAGATACGCAGTATTTT. Its translation is CSASATGQLTDTQYF.

The chain links TRBV24-1 to TRBJ1-5, with 7 nucleotides matching TRBD1. Germline trimming cut 10 bases from V and 5 bases from J; bases unmatched to any gene: 10. Germline values: CDR1 KGHDR, CDR2 SFDVKD. The CDR3 consists of 14 residues. The CDR3 coding sequence is TGTGCCACAGACGGCCGGGACAGACATCAGCCCCAGCATTTT. This encodes CATDGRDRHQPQHF.

The genes are TRBV2 and TRBJ2-7, with 10 bases lining up with TRBD1. The germline V gene encodes CDR1 SNHLY and CDR2 FYNNEI. The CDR3 contains 14 residues. Germline trimming cut 3 bases from V and 3 bases from J; bases unmatched to any gene: 2. The CDR3, as DNA: TGTGCCAGCAGTGAGGGACAGGGGCTCTACGAGCAGTACTTC. Amino acids: CASSEGQGLYEQYF. The full variable domain, rest sourced from reference TRBV2 and TRBJ2-7, is EPEVTQTPSHQVTQMGQEVILRCVPISNHLYFYWYRQILGQKVEFLVSFYNNEISEKSEIFDDQFSVERPDGSNFTLKIRSTKLEDSAMYFCASSEGQGLYEQYFGPGTRLTVT.

The gene calls are TRBV7-9 and TRBJ2-3, with D uncertain. This CDR3 has 13 amino acids. Germline V gene lookup returns CDR1 SEHNR and CDR2 FQNEAQ (reference sequence). Trimming pared 1 base from V and 8 bases from J, leaving 10 bases between. The CDR3 protein is CASSLGNIGTQYF. CDR3 nucleotide sequence: TGTGCCAGCAGCTTAGGTAACATCGGTACGCAGTATTTT.

The chain is built from TRBV20-1 and TRBJ1-6, with a possible D match to TRBD1 (5 bases). Germline CDR1 DFQATT, CDR2 SNEGSKA (reference sequence). The CDR3 contains 13 residues. The V end lost 6 bases, the J end lost 9 bases, and 15 bases lay between the germline ends. CDR3 sequence (DNA): TGCAGTGCGACGGACACCGAATCTTCACCCCTCCACTTT. Its protein is CSATDTESSPLHF.

The chain links TRBV20-1 to TRBJ1-6, with D hard to call. Germline V gene sequence: CDR1 DFQATT, CDR2 SNEGSKA (reference sequence). The germline V and J ends were trimmed by 3 bases and 7 bases, with 13 bases remaining between them. The CDR3 loop spans 14 amino acids. The CDR3: CSASKGMDNSPLHF. The CDR3 DNA is TGCAGTGCTAGTAAGGGTATGGACAATTCACCCCTCCACTTT.

The rearrangement joins TRBV6-5 to TRBJ2-1; 7 bases line up with TRBD2. The CDR3 extends over 15 amino acids. Per germline, CDR1 MNHEY and CDR2 SVGAGI. J gave up 5 bases and V 6 bases, and 10 bases lay outside the gene matches. CDR3 loop: CASSPERGLNNEQFF. The CDR3 nucleotides are TGTGCCAGCAGCCCTGAGCGGGGATTAAACAATGAGCAGTTCTTC.

The chain combines TRBV7-8 with TRBJ2-7; D gene unclear. The germline V gene encodes CDR1 SGHVS and CDR2 FQNEAQ. The CDR3 loop spans 15 amino acids. V was clipped by 2 bases and J by 2 bases, with 13 bases between them. CDR3 residues: CASSLSPGSPYEQYF. CDR3 coding DNA: TGTGCCAGCAGCTTAAGTCCGGGTTCACCCTACGAGCAGTACTTC.

CDR3 amino acids: CASSPSQGPTDTQYF. In DNA, the CDR3 is TGTGCCAGCAGCCCTTCACAGGGACCAACAGATACGCAGTATTTT. The chain joins TRBV7-2 to TRBJ2-3, with D possibly matching TRBD1 (6 bases). In germline, CDR1 is SGHTA, CDR2 FQGNSA. Trimming shortened V by 5 bases and J by 3 bases, and 15 bases separated the two germline ends. The CDR3 runs to 15 residues. Full variable domain (missing parts from reference TRBV7-2 and TRBJ2-3): GAGVSQSPSNKVTEKGKDVELRCDPISGHTALYWYRQSLGQGLEFLIYFQGNSAPDKSGLPSDRFSAERTGGSVSTLTIQRTQQEDSAVYLCASSPSQGPTDTQYFGPGTRLTVL.

V gene TRBV4-2 combines with J gene TRBJ2-7; either TRBD1 or TRBD2 may fit D (5 bases each). Germline assignment: CDR1 LGHNA and CDR2 YNFKEQ. This CDR3 region has 14 residues. The V end lost 2 bases, the J end lost 5 bases, and 13 bases lay between the germline ends. CDR3 loop: CASSQIGDGNEQYF. For the CDR3, the DNA is TGTGCCAGCAGCCAAATAGGGGACGGAAACGAGCAGTACTTC.

V is TRBV6-6 and J is TRBJ2-5; TRBD1 might be the D (6 bases). The CDR3 runs 15 residues. Germline V gives CDR1 MNHNY, CDR2 SVGAGI (reference sequence). Deletions cut 6 bases from V and 2 bases from J, with 16 bases between. The DNA of the CDR3 is TGTGCCAGCAGGCTACAGCAAGGGGGACAAGAGACCCAGTACTTC. It specifies CASRLQQGGQETQYF.

This clonotype was detected once. As DNA, the CDR3 is TGTGCCAGCAGCTCCCGAGGGGGTAGCGATTCACCCCTCCACTTT. This codes for CASSSRGGSDSPLHF. The gene calls are TRBV4-2 and TRBJ1-6, with a weak D call TRBD1 (6 bases). Germline values: CDR1 LGHNA, CDR2 YNFKEQ. The CDR3 has 15 residues. Trimming shortened V by 5 bases and J by 8 bases, and 16 bases separated the two germline ends.